Detailed here is one TCR beta chain. Its target is unknown. These data come from a study of spatial heterogeneity in lung cancer. The overall study: The donor population consisted of approximately 70 patients with untreated, early-stage non-small cell lung cancer. The authors sequenced available follow-up PBMC samples, taken a median of around two years after resection. Study-wide results and caveats: Whereas they appeared in blood less at follow-up, ubiquitous expanded tumor TCRs appeared there more at resection.

The V gene's germline CDR1 is SGHAT and CDR2 FQDESV (reference sequence). The CDR3 is made up of 17 amino acids. The V and J ends lost 5 bases and 0 bases respectively, with 19 bases between them. Sample time point: blood at routine non-recurrence follow-up after resection. Whole RNA, which was extracted from tumor, nontumor lung tissue or frozen PBMC, was sequenced without any cell sorting. A single record per CDR3 protein comes from TCRdb applying MiXCR to the 5' RACE reads. The sample has about 43,000 distinct CDR3 sequences, approximately 24% seen once. This TCR was recovered from a female donor with early-stage non-small cell lung cancer. The gene calls are TRBV11-1 and TRBJ1-1; no definite D call. The source was PBMCs, collected at follow-up. The CDR3 sequence: CASSLGPFSRMNTEAFF. For the CDR3, the DNA is TGTGCCAGCAGCCTTGGCCCGTTTTCACGCATGAACACTGAAGCTTTCTTT.